What follows is one T cell receptor beta chain and its context. Germline V CDR1 and CDR2: SGHKS, YYEKEE (reference sequence). The V segment lost 5 bases and the J segment 10 bases; nucleotides outside the gene matches: 13. The CDR3 consists of 16 residues. This specimen belongs to a study of blood T cell repertoires in COVID-19. Whole-study context: COVID-19 samples from acute and convalescent phases originated in the United States, Italy and Spain. T cells, B-cell-depleted T cells, or PBMCs provided the cDNA or gDNA that served as material.

In the authors' methods: Reference gene primer amplification in the assay estimated nucleated cell counts. The method was immunoSEQ multiplex PCR; TCRdb's version includes in-frame clones alone and lacks a portion of them. V, J and clone size are those of that table, while D and trimming were read from the DNA. The repertoire has 150,000 to 200,000 clones, roughly 80% of them found once; the top ten carry roughly 6.4%. This TCR came from a man aged 55-75 years with acute or convalescent COVID-19. The chain couples TRBV5-5 to TRBJ2-1, with 12 bases matching TRBD2. Sequencing was carried out using peripheral blood. The CDR3 nucleotides read TGTGCCAGCAGAGAACGACTAGCGGGAGCCGTAGGGGAGCAGTTCTTC. Its protein is CASRERLAGAVGEQFF.